This TCR beta chain originates from a study of blood T cell repertoires in COVID-19. Overall study: Sources were T cells, B-cell-depleted T cells, or PBMCs; the material itself was cDNA or gDNA.

In the authors' workflow: Amplification from reference gene primers served as the basis for estimated nucleated cell counts. Here immunoSEQ multiplex PCR was the method, and the copy in TCRdb shows in-frame clones only, minus some. V, J and clone size derive from that table, while D and trimming were established from the DNA sequence. Of approximately 160,000 clones listed, about nine tenths are singletons. The CDR3 has 14 residues. From germline, CDR1 is DFQATT and CDR2 SNEGSKA (reference sequence). After removal of 3 bases from V and 5 bases from J, the junction contained 6 bases not matched to a gene.

The V call is TRBV20-1, the J call TRBJ2-7, with 11 bases aligning to TRBD2. This receptor was obtained from a woman aged 70-85 years with acute or convalescent COVID-19. The sample comprised peripheral blood. CDR3: CSASLSGRAHEQYF. The CDR3 DNA reads as TGCAGTGCTAGTCTTAGCGGGAGGGCCCACGAGCAGTACTTC.